This TCR beta chain was recorded in a study of T cell responses to AZD1222 COVID-19 vaccine. Germline V lookup: CDR1 GTSNPN, CDR2 SVGIG (reference sequence). The germline V and J ends were trimmed by 6 bases and 0 bases, with 13 bases remaining between them. This CDR3 has 14 amino acids. Repertoires were generated with immunoSEQ multiplex PCR, while TCRdb's copy carries only in-frame clones and drops some. The sample consists of roughly 120,000 clones, over 75% of them appearing once. This chain connects TRBV30 to TRBJ2-3; D unclear. The material sequenced was peripheral blood, taken on day 0 of MenACWY control vaccination. The sequence derives from an adult in good health. This CDR3 is CACERLSSTDTQYF. The CDR3 nucleotides are TGTGCCTGCGAGAGGCTATCTAGCACAGATACGCAGTATTTT. Together with reference TRBV30 and TRBJ2-3, the CDR3 gives the full variable domain: SQTIHQWPATLVQPVGSPLSLECTVEGTSNPNLYWYRQAAGRGLQLLFYSVGIGQISSEVPQNLSASRPQDRQFILSSKKLLLSDSGFYLCACERLSSTDTQYFGPGTRLTVL.